This T cell receptor beta chain stems from a study of OX40 agonist ivuxolimab in advanced cancers. Regarding the study in general: Ivuxolimab was an agonistic, fully human IgG2 monoclonal antibody directed against OX40 (CD134), a costimulatory receptor. Intravenous ivuxolimab was administered to patients every 2 weeks at six dose levels: 0.01, 0.1, 0.3, 1.5, 3 and 10 mg/kg. Of the roughly 52 dose-escalation patients, hepatocellular carcinoma was present in around 19, melanoma in roughly 15, renal cell carcinoma in 9 and head and neck cancer in 9. A male proportion of almost 85% and a mean age of roughly 58 years, ranging from about 23 to 79, were recorded for the dose-escalation cohort. Patients were allowed to have had prior anti-PD-1, anti-PD-L1 or anti-CTLA-4 therapy, and approximately 40% of the dose-escalation patients had been treated with checkpoint inhibitors. Partial responses were achieved by three dose-escalation patients, of whom one had hepatocellular carcinoma and two had cutaneous melanoma. Peripheral TCRbeta sequencing aimed to test whether ivuxolimab altered TCR sequence diversity and caused clonal T-cell expansion. The paper reports the monotherapy dose-escalation portion (N of about 47 patients) of the phase I ivuxolimab trial.

Genomic DNA was extracted from sorted cells for sequencing of the TCRbeta CDR3 region. TCRbeta CDR3 regions were sequenced using the immunoSEQ Assay. TCRdb limited this immuneACCESS table to in-frame rearrangements with V and J called. A share of clones is missing; checked studies link under half to unresolved V genes, and the rest is unexplained. This sample comprises approximately 68,000 clones, less than 95% of them detected only once. In total, the top ten clones hold roughly 1% of the sample. The trial excluded patients who had a history of autoimmune disease or who were on systemic immunosuppression. Peripheral blood for TCR sequencing was collected from all dose cohorts at baseline, on cycle 4 day 1, and on cycle 7 day 1. The samples were taken from a phase I, first-in-human, multicenter, open-label dose-escalation trial of ivuxolimab. The trial enrolled adults with locally advanced or metastatic head and neck squamous cell, hepatocellular, melanoma or renal cell carcinoma. Before TCR sequencing, CD4+ T cells and CD8+ T cells were sorted from peripheral blood as separate populations.

For CDR1 and CDR2, the germline V gene (reference sequence) lists MNHEY and SMNVEV. Including the terminal cysteine and phenylalanine, the CDR3 comprises 13 residues. This entry keeps only the CDR3 DNA: 39 bases, framed from base 1. V and J lose 5 bases and 6 bases, and a span of 13 bases separates them. A note on this clone: No antigen is known for it. Base quality data are lacking; no much larger clone is found one base away.

Results and caveats for the whole study, not just this receptor: After ivuxolimab, expanded clones were on average more numerous among CD8+ T cells than among CD4+ T cells. In partial responders in the 0.1-3.0 mg/kg groups, normalized peripheral clonal expansion was found to be among the lowest, especially among CD8+ T cells. Antigen specificity was not determined for the clonally expanded peripheral T cells. Clonal expansion of both CD4+ and CD8+ blood T cells was observed from baseline to week 6 at doses 0.1 to 3.0 mg/kg. Low levels of normalized T-cell clonal expansion were also seen in some patients who did not respond.

The clonotype comes from an adult with an advanced solid tumor such as melanoma, head and neck, liver or kidney cancer. This chain joins TRBV27 to TRBJ1-2; perhaps TRBD1 is the D gene, with 6 bases matching. Source: CD4+ or CD8+ T cells sorted from blood, taken in a trial of the OX40 agonist ivuxolimab. The CDR3 sequence is CASSLTGGHGYTF. The DNA sequence follows: TGTGCCAGCAGTCTGACAGGTGGGCATGGCTACACCTTC.